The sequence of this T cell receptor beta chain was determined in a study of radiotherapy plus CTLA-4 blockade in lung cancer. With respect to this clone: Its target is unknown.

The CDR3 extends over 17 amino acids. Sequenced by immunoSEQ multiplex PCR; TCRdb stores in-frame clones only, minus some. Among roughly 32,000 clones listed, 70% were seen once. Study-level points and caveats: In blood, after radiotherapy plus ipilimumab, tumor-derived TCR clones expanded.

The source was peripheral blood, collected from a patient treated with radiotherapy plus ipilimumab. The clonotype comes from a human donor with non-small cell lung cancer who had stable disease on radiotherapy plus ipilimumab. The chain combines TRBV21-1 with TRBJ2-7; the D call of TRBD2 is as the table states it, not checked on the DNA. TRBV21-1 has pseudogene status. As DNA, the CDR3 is TGTGCCAGCAGCAAGGTCCTAGCGGGAGGCCTTTCCTACGAGCAGTACTTC. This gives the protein CASSKVLAGGLSYEQYF.